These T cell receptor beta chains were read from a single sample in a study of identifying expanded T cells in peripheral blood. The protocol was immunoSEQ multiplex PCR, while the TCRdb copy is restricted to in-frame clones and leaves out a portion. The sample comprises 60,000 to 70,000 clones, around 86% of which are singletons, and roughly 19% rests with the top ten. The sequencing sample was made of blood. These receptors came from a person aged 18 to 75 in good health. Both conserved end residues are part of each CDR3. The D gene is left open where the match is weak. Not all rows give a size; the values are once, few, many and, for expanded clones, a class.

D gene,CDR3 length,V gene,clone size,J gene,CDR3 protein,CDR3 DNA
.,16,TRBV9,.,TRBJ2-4,CASSDSPRGSGNIQYF,TGTGCCAGCAGCGATTCCCCAAGGGGGTCGGGAAACATTCAGTACTTC
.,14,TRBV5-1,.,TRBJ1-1,CASSMDGRSAEAFF,TGCGCCAGCAGCATGGACGGGAGGAGCGCTGAAGCTTTCTTT
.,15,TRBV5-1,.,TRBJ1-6,CASSPDTSYNSPLHF,TGCGCCAGCAGCCCGGACACCTCCTATAATTCACCCCTCCACTTT
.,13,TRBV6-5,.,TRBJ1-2,CASRREGRGGYTF,TGTGCCAGCAGAAGGGAGGGTAGGGGAGGCTACACCTTC
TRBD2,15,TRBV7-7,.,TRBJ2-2,CASSPSGRGTGELFF,TGTGCCAGCAGTCCTAGCGGGAGAGGTACCGGGGAGCTGTTTTTT
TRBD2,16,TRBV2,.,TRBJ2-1,CASRERWEGGYNEQFF,TGTGCCAGCAGGGAAAGGTGGGAGGGAGGGTACAATGAGCAGTTCTTC
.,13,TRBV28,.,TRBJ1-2,CASRPGTNYGYTF,TGTGCCAGCAGACCGGGGACAAACTATGGCTACACCTTC
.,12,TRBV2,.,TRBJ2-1,CASSTGRGEQFF,TGTGCCAGCAGCACAGGGAGGGGTGAGCAGTTCTTC
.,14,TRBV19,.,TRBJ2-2,CASSIFGSAGELFF,TGTGCCAGTAGTATATTCGGGAGCGCCGGGGAGCTGTTTTTT
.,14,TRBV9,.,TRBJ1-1,CASSSTVLNTEAFF,TGTGCCAGCAGCTCCACCGTCTTGAACACTGAAGCTTTCTTT
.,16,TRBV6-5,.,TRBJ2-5,CASSYRTEGFQETQYF,TGTGCCAGCAGTTACCGGACAGAAGGTTTCCAAGAGACCCAGTACTTC
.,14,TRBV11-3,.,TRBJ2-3,CASTVGLDTDTQYF,TGTGCCAGCACAGTAGGATTGGACACAGATACGCAGTATTTT
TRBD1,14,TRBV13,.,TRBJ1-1,CASSVARGWTEAFF,TGTGCCAGCAGTGTCGCCAGGGGGTGGACTGAAGCTTTCTTT
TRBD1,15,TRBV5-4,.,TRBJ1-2,CASSPALGTGYGYTF,TGTGCCAGCAGCCCCGCGCTCGGGACAGGCTATGGCTACACCTTC
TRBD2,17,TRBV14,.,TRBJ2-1,CASSQDRREALRNEQFF,TGTGCCAGCAGCCAAGATCGGCGGGAGGCACTAAGGAATGAGCAGTTCTTC
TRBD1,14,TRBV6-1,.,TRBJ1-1,CASRERDSNTEAFF,TGTGCCAGCAGGGAGAGGGACAGTAACACTGAAGCTTTCTTT
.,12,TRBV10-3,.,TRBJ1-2,CAISDGLYGYTF,TGTGCCATCAGTGACGGACTCTATGGCTACACCTTC
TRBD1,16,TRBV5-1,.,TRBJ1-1,CASSREVQGANTEAFF,TGCGCCAGCAGCCGAGAGGTACAGGGGGCCAACACTGAAGCTTTCTTT
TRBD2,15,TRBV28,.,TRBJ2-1,CATQPGLAKGNEQFF,TGTGCCACCCAACCGGGACTAGCGAAGGGAAATGAGCAGTTCTTC
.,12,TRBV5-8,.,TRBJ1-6,CASSSYNSPLHF,TGTGCCAGTAGCTCCTATAATTCACCCCTCCACTTT
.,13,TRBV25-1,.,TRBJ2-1,CASNRARDNEQFF,TGTGCCAGCAACAGAGCGCGGGACAATGAGCAGTTCTTC
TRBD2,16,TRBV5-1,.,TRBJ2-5,CASSTPAGGLQETQYF,TGCGCCAGCAGTACTCCGGCGGGGGGGCTCCAAGAGACCCAGTACTTC
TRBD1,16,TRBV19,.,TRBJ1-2,CASSTRQGLMYGGYTF,TGTGCCAGTAGTACCAGACAGGGGCTTATGTATGGTGGCTACACCTTC
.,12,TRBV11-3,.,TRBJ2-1,CASSRPLGEQFF,TGTGCCAGCAGCCGACCTCTCGGGGAGCAGTTCTTC
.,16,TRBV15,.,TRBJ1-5,CATSRDQGAFNQPQHF,TGTGCCACCAGCAGAGATCAAGGGGCGTTCAATCAGCCCCAGCATTTT
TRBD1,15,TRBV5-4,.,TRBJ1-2,CASSPQGQINYGYTF,TGTGCCAGCAGCCCCCAGGGACAGATAAACTATGGCTACACCTTC
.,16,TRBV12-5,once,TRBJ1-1,CASGLVLGRQNTEAFF,TGTGCTAGTGGTTTGGTTTTGGGCAGACAGAACACTGAAGCTTTCTTT
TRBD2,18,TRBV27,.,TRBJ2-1,CASSLYGSGLAGANEQFF,TGTGCCAGCAGTCTTTATGGATCGGGACTAGCGGGAGCTAATGAGCAGTTCTTC
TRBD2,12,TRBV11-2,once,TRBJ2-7,CASSPTSGQRYF,TGTGCCAGCAGCCCGACTAGCGGTCAGCGGTACTTC
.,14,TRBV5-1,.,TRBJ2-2,CASSSAYETGELFF,TGCGCCAGCAGTTCCGCTTACGAGACCGGGGAGCTGTTTTTT
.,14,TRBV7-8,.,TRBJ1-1,CASSAGRLNTEAFF,TGTGCCAGCAGCGCCGGACGGCTGAACACTGAAGCTTTCTTT
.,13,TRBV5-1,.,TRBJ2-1,CASSWPGSDEQFF,TGCGCCAGCAGCTGGCCGGGGAGCGATGAGCAGTTCTTC
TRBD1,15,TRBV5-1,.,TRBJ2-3,CASSVGQGWTDTQYF,TGCGCCAGCAGCGTTGGACAGGGATGGACAGATACGCAGTATTTT
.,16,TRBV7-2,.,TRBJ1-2,CASSPPGHGNNYGYTF,TGTGCCAGCAGCCCGCCGGGGCACGGGAATAACTATGGCTACACCTTC
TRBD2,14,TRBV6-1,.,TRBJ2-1,CAAERGGSYNEQFF,TGTGCCGCCGAGCGGGGGGGCTCCTACAATGAGCAGTTCTTC
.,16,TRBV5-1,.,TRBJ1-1,CASSFTQGRKNTEAFF,TGCGCCAGCAGCTTTACCCAAGGCAGAAAGAACACTGAAGCTTTCTTT
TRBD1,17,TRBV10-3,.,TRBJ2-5,CAISEKNRGGNKETQYF,TGTGCCATCAGTGAGAAAAACAGGGGTGGCAACAAAGAGACCCAGTACTTC
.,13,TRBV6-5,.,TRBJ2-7,CASSGGVIGPTYF,TGTGCCAGCAGTGGAGGAGTTATAGGCCCGACGTACTTC
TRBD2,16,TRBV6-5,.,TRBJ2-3,CASSFLSSGGLDTQYF,TGTGCCAGCAGTTTCCTCTCTAGCGGGGGCTTGGATACGCAGTATTTT
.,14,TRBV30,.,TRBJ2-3,CAWDRDSAYSPQYF,TGTGCCTGGGACCGGGACTCCGCCTATTCTCCGCAGTATTTT
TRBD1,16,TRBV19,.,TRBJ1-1,CASTRDRTGDYTEAFF,TGTGCCAGTACCCGGGACAGGACGGGTGATTACACTGAAGCTTTCTTT
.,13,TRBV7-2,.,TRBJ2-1,CASSYHWNNEQFF,TGTGCCAGCAGCTATCATTGGAACAATGAGCAGTTCTTC
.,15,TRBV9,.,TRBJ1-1,CASSVVVGENTEAFF,TGTGCCAGCAGCGTAGTCGTAGGTGAGAACACTGAAGCTTTCTTT
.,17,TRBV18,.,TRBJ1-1,CASSPTPGGKGNTEAFF,TGTGCCAGCTCACCAACCCCTGGGGGTAAAGGGAACACTGAAGCTTTCTTT
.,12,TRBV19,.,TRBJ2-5,CATKTGEGTQYF,TGTGCCACCAAGACAGGGGAGGGGACCCAGTACTTC
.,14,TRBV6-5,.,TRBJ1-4,CASSRGATNEKLFF,TGTGCCAGCAGTCGGGGGGCGACTAATGAAAAACTGTTTTTT
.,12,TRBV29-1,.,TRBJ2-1,CSVERLGDEQFF,TGCAGCGTGGAGAGACTAGGAGATGAGCAGTTCTTC
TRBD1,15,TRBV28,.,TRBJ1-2,CASSTYRGANYGYTF,TGTGCCAGCAGTACCTACAGGGGCGCTAACTATGGCTACACCTTC
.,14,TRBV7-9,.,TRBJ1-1,CASIPGHMNTEAFF,TGTGCCAGCATCCCGGGACACATGAACACTGAAGCTTTCTTT
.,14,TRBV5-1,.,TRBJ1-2,CASSLGSDLDSYTF,TGCGCCAGCAGCTTGGGTTCGGATTTAGATAGCTACACCTTC
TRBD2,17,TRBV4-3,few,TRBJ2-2,CASSQEAGGASTGELFF,TGCGCCAGCAGCCAAGAAGCGGGAGGGGCGAGCACCGGGGAGCTGTTTTTT
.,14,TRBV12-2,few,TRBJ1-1,CASRSDRADTEAFF,TGTGCAAGTCGCTCGGACAGGGCGGACACTGAAGCTTTCTTT
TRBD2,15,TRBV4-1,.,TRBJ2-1,CASSQDGTSYNEQFF,TGCGCCAGCAGCCAAGATGGGACTAGCTACAATGAGCAGTTCTTC
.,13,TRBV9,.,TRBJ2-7,CASSVEPFYEQYF,TGTGCCAGCAGCGTAGAACCGTTCTACGAGCAGTACTTC
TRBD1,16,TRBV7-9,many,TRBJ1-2,CASSLGTGGSIYGYTF,TGTGCCAGCAGCCTCGGGACAGGGGGCAGTATCTATGGCTACACCTTC
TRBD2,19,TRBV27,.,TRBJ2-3,CASSSLTSGRAVVPDTQYF,TGTGCCAGCAGTTCCCTGACTAGCGGGAGGGCCGTAGTCCCAGATACGCAGTATTTT
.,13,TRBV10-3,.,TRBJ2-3,CAISAQSTDTQYF,TGTGCCATCAGTGCCCAGAGCACAGATACGCAGTATTTT